Presented here are 20 T cell receptor beta chains from one specimen sequenced in a study of blood T cell repertoires in COVID-19. Profiling relied on immunoSEQ multiplex PCR, and the TCRdb table lists in-frame clones only, not all of them. The data contain approximately 260,000 clones, 88% of them singletons. The sample comprised peripheral blood. These receptor sequences come from a woman between 40 and 55 years old who had recovered from COVID-19.

This clone was recorded once. The V gene is TRBV11-3, the J gene TRBJ1-4, with D unclear. The CDR3 length is 15 residues. V dropped 4 bases and J dropped 0 bases, with 9 bases sitting between them. Per the germline V gene, CDR1 is SGHNT and CDR2 is YENEEA. CDR3 bases: TGTGCCAGCAGCTCCGAGCCGGCAACTAATGAAAAACTGTTTTTT. Amino acids: CASSSEPATNEKLFF.

The chain carries TRBV14 and TRBJ2-1; the match to TRBD2 covers 7 bases. Germline-derived CDR1 and CDR2 are SGHDN and FVKESK. The CDR3 runs to 17 residues. Losses at the gene ends were 1 base for V and 8 bases for J; bases not matched to a gene: 14. The CDR3, as DNA: TGTGCCAGCAGCCAAGTAAGTGGACTAGTAGGCACGGATGAGCAGTTCTTC. Translating gives CASSQVSGLVGTDEQFF.

A few counts support this clone. The genes are TRBV7-2 and TRBJ2-1; D is perhaps TRBD1 (6 bases). This CDR3 region has 17 residues. The germline V gene has CDR1 SGHTA and CDR2 FQGNSA. Trimming removed 4 bases at V and 4 bases at J, with 20 bases between. The CDR3: CASSSKPPGTLYNEQFF. CDR3 coding DNA: TGTGCCAGCAGCTCAAAACCGCCCGGGACACTTTACAATGAGCAGTTCTTC.

The chain is built from TRBV7-6 and TRBJ1-2; the D gene is possibly TRBD1 (6 bases). V lost 3 bases and J lost 4, with 27 bases in between. CDR3 size: 19 residues. Germline assignment: CDR1 SGHVS and CDR2 FNYEAQ. CDR3 loop: CASSFSSGVGYGGSYGYTF. As DNA, the CDR3 is TGTGCCAGCAGCTTTTCGTCTGGAGTTGGATATGGGGGCAGCTATGGCTACACCTTC.

The chain recombines TRBV2 with TRBJ2-1; D gene unclear. Trimming removed 8 bases from V and 2 bases from J, with 4 bases in between. This CDR3 is built from 11 residues. CDR1 SNHLY and CDR2 FYNNEI come from the germline V gene. This chain's CDR3 is CASATYNEQFF. CDR3 DNA sequence: TGTGCCAGCGCGACCTACAATGAGCAGTTCTTC.

The V gene is TRBV6-5, the J gene TRBJ1-6, with a tentative D call TRBD1 (5 bases). This CDR3 spans 13 amino acids. V was trimmed by 8 bases and J by 7 bases, leaving 12 bases between them. Germline values: CDR1 MNHEY, CDR2 SVGAGI. CDR3 nucleotides: TGTGCCAGCGGGGCGACGAGAAATTCACCCCTCCACTTT. This gives the protein CASGATRNSPLHF.

The chain joins TRBV3-1 (or the pseudogene TRBV3-2) to TRBJ1-5; 7 bases are a match to TRBD1. This CDR3 is 15 amino acids long. Trimming took 3 bases from V and 7 from J; bases not matched to a gene: 9. CDR1 is LGHDT and CDR2 is YNNKEL in the germline V gene (reference sequence). CDR3 sequence reads: CASSQQKGANQPQHF. The CDR3 DNA sequence: TGTGCCAGCAGCCAGCAAAAGGGGGCTAACCAGCCCCAGCATTTT.

The chain is built from TRBV7-2 and TRBJ1-5; D is perhaps TRBD1 (6 bases). The V and J ends lost 5 bases and 1 base respectively, with 12 bases between them. The CDR3 length is 15 residues. Germline V gene data show CDR1 as SGHTA and CDR2 as FQGNSA. The CDR3 reads CASSQDRKSNQPQHF. The DNA of the CDR3 is TGTGCCAGCAGCCAAGACAGGAAGAGCAATCAGCCCCAGCATTTT. The entire variable domain, with the rest obtained from reference TRBV7-2 and TRBJ1-5, is as follows: GAGVSQSPSNKVTEKGKDVELRCDPISGHTALYWYRQSLGQGLEFLIYFQGNSAPDKSGLPSDRFSAERTGGSVSTLTIQRTQQEDSAVYLCASSQDRKSNQPQHFGDGTRLSIL.

The chain employs TRBV7-2 and TRBJ1-6; no reliable D call. The CDR3 is 13 residues long. The ends were cut back, 5 bases at V and 7 bases at J, with 9 bases in the middle. The germline V gene has CDR1 SGHTA and CDR2 FQGNSA. The CDR3 here is CASSPRRNSPLHF. DNA for the CDR3: TGTGCCAGCAGCCCTAGACGGAATTCACCCCTCCACTTT.

This chain joins TRBV21-1 and TRBJ1-1; TRBD1, the D gene given by the table, was not confirmed from the DNA. TRBV21-1 is a known pseudogene. This CDR3 has 17 amino acids. The CDR3 sequence is CASSKAVLGQKGTEAFF. The DNA for the CDR3 is TGTGCCAGCAGCAAAGCAGTACTGGGACAGAAGGGCACTGAAGCTTTCTTT.

This clone was seen a single time. This chain connects TRBV29-1 to TRBJ2-5; D perhaps matches TRBD2 (6 bases). Trimming pared 3 bases from V and 5 bases from J, leaving 10 bases between. The CDR3 is 12 amino acids. Germline CDR1 SQVTM, CDR2 ANQGSEA. CDR3 DNA: TGCAGCGTTGACGCAGGAGGGGAGACCCAGTACTTC. This encodes CSVDAGGETQYF. Full variable domain (missing parts from reference TRBV29-1 and TRBJ2-5): SAVISQKPSRDICQRGTSLTIQCQVDSQVTMMFWYRQQPGQSLTLIATANQGSEATYESGFVIDKFPISRPNLTFSTLTVSNMSPEDSSIYLCSVDAGGETQYFGPGTRLLVL.

The V gene is TRBV5-4, the J gene TRBJ1-1; 8 nucleotides agree with TRBD1. The junction had 6 bases not matched to a gene; V was cut back by 4 bases and J by 7 bases. Germline V gene data show CDR1 as SGHNT and CDR2 as YYREEE (reference sequence). The length of the CDR3 is 13 residues. CDR3 sequence: CASSRIGQGEAFF. The CDR3 coding sequence is TGTGCCAGCAGCCGAATCGGACAGGGTGAAGCTTTCTTT.

The chain recombines TRBV24-1 with TRBJ2-7; maybe TRBD1 (5 bases). CDR3 size: 14 residues. CDR1 is KGHDR, CDR2 SFDVKD, per germline. Trimming removed 9 bases from V and 1 base from J, with 15 bases in between. The DNA for the CDR3 is TGTGCCACCCAACCGCGGACACCATCCTACGAGCAGTACTTC. Its translation is CATQPRTPSYEQYF.

The V gene is TRBV5-6, the J gene TRBJ1-6, with 7 bases matching TRBD1. This CDR3 has 17 amino acids. J lost 0 bases, V lost 4 bases, and 7 bases had no gene match. From germline, CDR1 is SGHDT and CDR2 YYEEEE. The CDR3 region has the DNA TGTGCCAGCAGCCAATACCCAGGGGGCTCCTATAATTCACCCCTCCACTTT. Protein product: CASSQYPGGSYNSPLHF.

This chain connects TRBV28 to TRBJ1-4, with 9 bases identical to TRBD1. Losses at the gene ends were 6 bases for V and 7 bases for J; bases not matched to a gene: 9. Germline loops: CDR1 MDHEN, CDR2 SYDVKM. This CDR3 is built from 15 residues. The CDR3 DNA reads TGTGCCAGCAGCTCACCGGGACAGGGTATTGAAAAACTGTTTTTT. This translates into CASSSPGQGIEKLFF.

The genes are TRBV30 and TRBJ1-2; 8 bases align to TRBD1. Trimming at V came to 5 bases and at J to 0 bases, leaving 5 bases not matched to a gene. The CDR3 has 14 amino acids. The germline V gene encodes CDR1 GTSNPN and CDR2 SVGIG (reference sequence). For the CDR3, the DNA is TGTGCCTGGGCCAGGACAGGGCCTAACTATGGCTACACCTTC. Residues: CAWARTGPNYGYTF.

This clone appeared a single time. This chain uses TRBV30 with TRBJ2-2, with a possible D match to TRBD1 (5 bases). CDR3 length: 13 amino acids. Germline-derived CDR1 and CDR2 are GTSNPN and SVGIG (reference sequence). Between the trimmed V and J ends, which lost 2 bases and 4 bases, there was a span of 8 bases. The CDR3 nucleotides read TGTGCCTGGAGTAACCAGGGCACCGGGGAGCTGTTTTTT. Translation gives CAWSNQGTGELFF.

This clone was counted a single time. The J gene is TRBJ1-2, the V gene TRBV9, with unresolved D. The CDR3 consists of 13 residues. Germline-derived CDR1 and CDR2 are SGDLS and YYNGEE. Trimming removed 0 bases at V and 5 bases at J, with 8 bases between. CDR3 region: CASSVGRSYGYTF. The DNA for the CDR3 is TGTGCCAGCAGCGTAGGCAGGTCTTATGGCTACACCTTC.

V is TRBV4-3 and J is TRBJ2-1, with TRBD2 matching over 13 bases. The CDR3 covers 17 residues. From germline, CDR1 is LGHNA and CDR2 YSLEER. V gave up 4 bases and J gave up 7 bases; unmatched junction bases: 10. The CDR3 DNA reads TGCGCCAGCAGCCTATCCCCGGGACTAGCGGGGAATAATGAGCAGTTCTTC. Amino acids: CASSLSPGLAGNNEQFF.

The chain joins TRBV11-2 to TRBJ1-5, with 10 positions matching TRBD1. Trimming took 5 bases from V and 4 from J; bases not matched to a gene: 2. Germline V CDR1 and CDR2: SGHAT, FQNNGV. This CDR3 region has 14 residues. This CDR3 is CASSQGQGNQPQHF. In DNA, the CDR3 is TGTGCCAGCAGCCAGGGACAGGGGAATCAGCCCCAGCATTTT.